This T cell receptor beta chain emerged from a study of T cells in Graves' hyperthyroidism and ophthalmopathy. Many counts were recorded for this clonotype. Its antigen is unknown. Germline lookup yields CDR1 DFQATT and CDR2 SNEGSKA (reference sequence). Trimming removed 2 bases from V and 0 bases from J; junction bases left unmatched: 1. The CDR3 runs 14 residues. Template material for amplifying TCR beta CDR3 regions consisted of RNA transcripts. The HTBI set primed first-round TCR CDR3 RT-PCR. TCRdb passed the multiplex PCR reads through MiXCR, listing each CDR3 protein once. The sample lists approximately 330,000 distinct CDR3 sequences; 21% were seen once. Study findings and constraints: Blood also showed most of the thyroid clonotypes that were expanded above 0.001.

Across 18 months, stable Graves' hyperthyroidism was marked by no progression to ophthalmopathy. Newly diagnosed hyperthyroidism, duration under 2 months, in patients aged 18 to 65. Together with thyroid ultrasound, orbital computed tomography, serum thyroxine and TRAb, clinical symptoms were used for diagnoses. This chain connects TRBV20-1 to TRBJ2-3; 8 bases are a match to TRBD2. The sequence was obtained from a woman between 50 and 59 years old with Graves' hyperthyroidism. The sequencing sample was made of blood. The CDR3: CSARLAGSTDTQYF. Written as DNA, the CDR3 is TGCAGTGCTAGACTAGCGGGTAGCACAGATACGCAGTATTTT.